Reported below is one TCR beta chain. Its target is not known. CDR1 is SGHVS, CDR2 FNYEAQ, per germline. This CDR3 is built from 13 residues. Deletions cut 3 bases from V and 5 bases from J, with 11 bases between. TCRdb keeps only in-frame clones here, not all; method: immunoSEQ multiplex PCR. The data hold hundreds of thousands of clones, with just over 90% observed a single time. The data derive from a study of shared clonotypes between healthy human individuals. Study-level findings and limits: A few donors had roughly 5.2% of their naive CD4 clonotypes in common. Relative to their counterparts shared across all four donors, non-shared clonotypes exhibited diminished generation probabilities. On the whole, naive subsets had larger estimated richness than memory subsets had.

Naive CD8 isolation took CD45RO-negative cells positively selected for CCR7 and excluded terminally differentiated effector memory CD45RA+ cells. The V call is TRBV7-6, the J call TRBJ2-7; D remains unclear. The sample consisted of naive CD8+ T cells sorted from blood. The clonotype comes from a man aged 25-45 years in good health. CDR3 nucleotide sequence: TGTGCCAGCAGCTTCGGTGGGGATAACGAGCAGTACTTC. Its translation is CASSFGGDNEQYF.